One and the same sample provided the 30 T cell receptor beta chains below, sequenced in a study of CD8 T cells in ankylosing spondylitis. Each CDR3 protein gets one entry after TCRdb re-called the 5' RACE reads with MiXCR. The sample carries 150,000 to 200,000 distinct CDR3 sequences, approximately 20% recorded once. Material for sequencing was blood, either unsorted or a sorted T cell fraction (not recorded which). The receptors stem from a male donor with ankylosing spondylitis or in good health (not recorded which).

With respect to this clonotype: Being one base from a much bigger clone, this may be a read error. The chain couples TRBV2 to TRBJ1-6, with TRBD1 matching over 9 bases. Germline lookup yields CDR1 SNHLY and CDR2 FYNNEI. The CDR3 extends over 13 amino acids. In DNA, the CDR3 is TGTGTCAGCAGGGACAGGGTATACTCACCCCTCCACTTT. Residues: CVSRDRVYSPLHF.

This clonotype was seen many times. CDR3 nucleotide sequence: TGTGCCAGCAGCTTAATACCCACCGGGGAGCTGTTTTTT. Amino acid sequence: CASSLIPTGELFF. This sequence joins TRBV7-9 and TRBJ2-2; D unclear. Germline loops: CDR1 SEHNR, CDR2 FQNEAQ (reference sequence). This CDR3 spans 13 amino acids. Deletions cut 2 bases from V and 4 bases from J, with 5 bases between.

The table lists this clonotype with a few counts. The gene calls are TRBV7-8 and TRBJ2-2; weak D call: TRBD1 (5 bases). CDR1 is SGHVS and CDR2 is FQNEAQ in the germline V gene. Between the trimmed V and J ends, which lost 4 bases and 6 bases, there was a span of 9 bases. This CDR3 is built from 13 residues. The CDR3 DNA sequence: TGTGCCAGCAGCTCAGGGTTCGCCGGGGAGCTGTTTTTT. As protein: CASSSGFAGELFF.

In its sample, this clonotype was seen many times. The chain recombines TRBV28 with TRBJ1-4; unclear D gene. Trimming left V 6 bases short and J 7 bases short, with 12 bases between. CDR3 length: 13 amino acids. Germline CDR1 is MDHEN and CDR2 is SYDVKM. CDR3 nucleotide sequence: TGTGCCAGCAGCGGCGGAACGGTTGAAAAACTGTTTTTT. Translation gives CASSGGTVEKLFF.

J is TRBJ2-5 and V is TRBV5-1, with 14 bases matching TRBD2. V was clipped by 2 bases and J by 5 bases; unmatched bases: 5. The germline V gene has CDR1 SGHRS and CDR2 YFSETQ. This CDR3 region has 16 residues. The CDR3: CASSFGLAGGRETQYF. CDR3 nucleotides: TGCGCCAGCAGCTTTGGACTAGCGGGAGGTAGGGAGACCCAGTACTTC.

This clonotype has only a few counts. The chain employs TRBV7-7 and TRBJ2-3, with TRBD1 matching 9 bases. The CDR3 covers 15 residues. V lost 4 bases, J lost 3 bases, and 5 bases stayed unmatched. The germline CDR1 and CDR2 sequences are SSHAT and FNYEAQ (reference sequence). The CDR3 protein is CASSSRGTGTDTQYF. CDR3 in DNA: TGTGCCAGCAGCTCCCGCGGGACAGGGACAGATACGCAGTATTTT.

This clonotype was counted at least ten times. The J gene is TRBJ1-2, the V gene TRBV30, with D unclear. The V and J ends lost 4 bases and 6 bases respectively, with 12 bases between them. Germline V CDR1 and CDR2: GTSNPN, SVGIG (reference sequence). This CDR3 is built from 12 residues. CDR3 sequence: CAWTVGMHGYTF. The CDR3 DNA sequence: TGTGCCTGGACCGTGGGTATGCATGGCTACACCTTC.

In its sample, this clonotype was seen many times. V gene TRBV27 combines with J gene TRBJ2-1, with 11 bases fitting TRBD2. This CDR3 is 16 amino acids long. In germline, CDR1 is MNHEY, CDR2 SMNVEV (reference sequence). V shed 5 bases, J shed 7 bases, and the junction held 10 bases outside the gene matches. The CDR3 DNA follows: TGTGCCAGCAGTCTCCGGGGTAGCGGGAGGGAAAATGAGCAGTTCTTC. Its protein product is CASSLRGSGRENEQFF.

In the case of this clonotype: Since a much larger clone is just one base distant, this may be a read error. The gene calls are TRBV10-3 and TRBJ2-7; 9 nucleotides match TRBD2. The length of the CDR3 is 15 residues. V gave up 4 bases and J gave up 9 bases; unmatched junction bases: 13. CDR1 is ENHRY and CDR2 is SYGVKD in the germline V gene. CDR3 DNA sequence: TGTGCCATCAGTGGAGATGTAGCGGGAGAGAACGGGCAGTACTTC. Amino acid sequence: CAISGDVAGENGQYF.

This clonotype was seen many times. The V and J genes are TRBV20-1 and TRBJ2-7; 13 positions match TRBD2. Germline assignment: CDR1 DFQATT and CDR2 SNEGSKA (reference sequence). CDR3 length: 16 amino acids. J lost 0 bases, V lost 5 bases, and 7 bases had no gene match. DNA of the CDR3: TGCAGTGCTTTGGGGTGGACTAGCGGGAGCTCCTACGAGCAGTACTTC. Translated, it gives CSALGWTSGSSYEQYF.

This clonotype was picked up many times. The V and J genes are TRBV15 and TRBJ1-2; tentative D call: TRBD1 (5 bases). V lost 5 bases and J lost 0, with 7 bases in between. CDR1 is LNHNV, CDR2 YYDKDF, per germline (reference sequence). The CDR3 is 13 residues long. CDR3 nucleotide sequence: TGTGCCACCAGCGAGGGGTCTAACTATGGCTACACCTTC. It specifies CATSEGSNYGYTF.

The chain joins TRBV10-3 to TRBJ1-1; D gene ambiguous. The CDR3 length is 14 residues. Trimming removed 3 bases at V and 3 bases at J, with 11 bases between. CDR1 is ENHRY, CDR2 SYGVKD, per germline. The CDR3 coding sequence is TGTGCCATCAGTGACCCGGACGAATACACTGAAGCTTTCTTT. It codes for CAISDPDEYTEAFF.

The genes are TRBV29-1 and TRBJ2-7; possibly TRBD1 for D (7 bases). The V gene lost 4 bases and the J gene lost 10 bases, with 29 bases spanning the gap. Germline lookup yields CDR1 SQVTM and CDR2 ANQGSEA. The CDR3 length is 16 residues. CDR3 protein: CSVGIFWPGGPEHQYF. As DNA, the CDR3 is TGCAGCGTTGGCATCTTCTGGCCAGGGGGGCCCGAGCATCAGTACTTC.

This clonotype was seen a handful of times. The chain has TRBV5-1 and TRBJ2-1, with a tentative D call TRBD1 (5 bases). There are 19 residues in the CDR3. CDR1 SGHRS and CDR2 YFSETQ come from the germline V gene. V was shortened by 1 base and J by 0 bases, with 20 bases between the two germline ends. The CDR3 protein is CASSLFPSYQGISYNEQFF. In nucleotides, the CDR3 is TGCGCCAGCAGCTTGTTCCCCTCCTATCAGGGAATCTCCTACAATGAGCAGTTCTTC.

This clonotype was recorded at least ten times. V usage is TRBV5-1 and J usage is TRBJ2-2, with D maybe TRBD2 (5 bases). Deletions cut 0 bases from V and 4 bases from J, with 13 bases between. Looked up from germline, CDR1 is SGHRS and CDR2 is YFSETQ. The CDR3 is 16 amino acids. The CDR3 sequence: CASSLAGKGGTGELFF. The CDR3 DNA follows: TGCGCCAGCAGCTTGGCCGGGAAGGGCGGCACCGGGGAGCTGTTTTTT.

This clonotype was seen many times. CDR3 residues: CASSSLAGGSDTQYF. The CDR3 DNA is TGCGCCAGCAGCTCACTAGCGGGAGGGTCAGATACGCAGTATTTT. J is TRBJ2-3 and V is TRBV4-1; 13 nucleotides line up with TRBD2. Looked up from germline, CDR1 is MGHRA and CDR2 is YSYEKL. This CDR3 is 15 amino acids long. With 5 bases clipped from V and 4 bases from J, the junction kept 3 bases outside the gene matches.

This clonotype was observed many times. The chain carries TRBV28 and TRBJ2-7; D is ambiguous. The CDR3 spans 10 residues. The V end lost 8 bases, the J end lost 2 bases, and 4 bases lay between the germline ends. The germline V gene has CDR1 MDHEN and CDR2 SYDVKM. The CDR3 reads CASGAYEQYF. CDR3 nucleotide sequence: TGTGCCAGCGGAGCCTACGAGCAGTACTTC.

This clonotype has more than one count but fewer than ten. The J gene is TRBJ1-2, the V gene TRBV6-5; TRBD1 is a possible D gene (6 bases). The V end lost 0 bases, the J end lost 4 bases, and 9 bases lay between the germline ends. This CDR3 has 14 amino acids. Germline V lookup: CDR1 MNHEY, CDR2 SVGAGI. Here the CDR3 reads CASSYSDRTYGYTF. CDR3 nucleotide sequence: TGTGCCAGCAGTTACTCCGACAGGACCTATGGCTACACCTTC.

A word on this clonotype: Given a much more abundant clone one base away, this may be a read error. V gene TRBV10-3 combines with J gene TRBJ2-3; D remains ambiguous. V lost 6 bases and J 3 bases, leaving 4 bases between the germline ends. Germline V gene sequence: CDR1 ENHRY, CDR2 SYGVKD. The length of the CDR3 is 11 residues. The CDR3 DNA is TGTGCCATCAGAGAGACAGATACGCAGTATTTT. As protein: CAIRETDTQYF.

This sequence joins TRBV7-9 and TRBJ2-7; D is uncertain. The CDR3 sequence is 12 residues long. Trimming shortened V by 4 bases and J by 5 bases, and 9 bases separated the two germline ends. Germline V CDR1 and CDR2: SEHNR, FQNEAQ (reference sequence). CDR3 amino acids: CASSSLLHEQYF. The CDR3 bases are TGTGCCAGCAGCTCCCTCCTCCACGAGCAGTACTTC.

The chain joins TRBV19 to TRBJ1-1; 7 bases are a match to TRBD1. The CDR3 runs to 14 residues. Germline CDR1 is LNHDA and CDR2 is SQIVND (reference sequence). Germline trimming cut 6 bases from V and 4 bases from J; bases unmatched to any gene: 8. The CDR3 nucleotides are TGTGCCAGTAGCAAAGGACAGGAGGGCACTGAAGCTTTCTTT. Translating gives CASSKGQEGTEAFF.

In its sample, this clonotype was seen many times. This chain connects TRBV5-1 to TRBJ1-1; possible D gene TRBD1, 6 bases. CDR3 length: 14 residues. Germline values: CDR1 SGHRS, CDR2 YFSETQ. The V gene lost 1 base and the J gene lost 1 base, with 8 bases spanning the gap. The CDR3 DNA sequence: TGCGCCAGCAGCTTGAGGACAGCGAACACTGAAGCTTTCTTT. This sequence encodes CASSLRTANTEAFF.

With respect to this clonotype: A single base separates this from a much larger clone, so it may be a read error. Without the conserved terminal phenylalanine or tryptophan, this CDR3 likely stems from a read error. The rearrangement links TRBV10-3 to TRBJ1-3; D unclear. The ends were cut back, 6 bases at V and 0 bases at J, with 9 bases in the middle. Looked up from germline, CDR1 is ENHRY and CDR2 is SYGVKD. The CDR3 length is 14 residues. CDR3 loop: CAIRSSDSGNTIYS. The CDR3 DNA reads as TGTGCCATCAGGAGTTCAGACTCTGGAAACACCATATATTCT.

The chain has TRBV27 and TRBJ2-1; D is possibly TRBD2 (5 bases). This CDR3 has 16 amino acids. Germline values: CDR1 MNHEY, CDR2 SMNVEV (reference sequence). The V gene lost 5 bases and the J gene lost 16 bases, with 30 bases spanning the gap. In DNA form, the CDR3 reads TGTGCCAGCAGTACGCTCCTCGGCCTCCTCCGGGGTAGGTCCTTCTTC. Translated, it gives CASSTLLGLLRGRSFF.

The genes are TRBV10-3 and TRBJ2-2; 7 bases are shared with TRBD1. V was clipped by 10 bases and J by 0 bases; unmatched bases: 5. The CDR3 loop spans 14 amino acids. The germline V gene encodes CDR1 ENHRY and CDR2 SYGVKD. The DNA for the CDR3 is TGTGCCACCCGAGACAGGGCGAACACCGGGGAGCTGTTTTTT. Amino acid sequence: CATRDRANTGELFF.

This clonotype has a count of ten or more. The chain carries TRBV27 and TRBJ2-3; 8 nucleotides agree with TRBD1. CDR3 length: 13 residues. Germline CDR1 and CDR2: MNHEY and SMNVEV (reference sequence). V lost 7 bases and J lost 7; bases outside the gene matches: 7. This chain's CDR3 is CASTPTGANTQYF. CDR3 coding DNA: TGTGCCAGCACCCCGACAGGGGCAAATACGCAGTATTTT.

This clonotype was observed many times. The V and J genes are TRBV5-1 and TRBJ1-1; D perhaps matches TRBD1 (6 bases). Germline CDR1 reads SGHRS; CDR2 reads YFSETQ. Trimming removed 4 bases at V and 5 bases at J, with 18 bases between. The CDR3 loop spans 15 amino acids. CDR3 nucleotide sequence: TGCGCCAGCAGCCCGGGGGCCGTGGGTGGGACTGAAGCTTTCTTT. Protein: CASSPGAVGGTEAFF.

This clonotype has at least ten counts. The gene calls are TRBV19 and TRBJ2-7; D remains unclear. The CDR3 is made up of 15 amino acids. V gave up 0 bases and J gave up 2 bases, with 11 bases separating them. CDR1 and CDR2 (germline): LNHDA, SQIVND (reference sequence). The CDR3 nucleotides read TGTGCCAGTAGTATAGAGCGGACGGCAGCCTACGAGCAGTACTTC. Its protein is CASSIERTAAYEQYF.

This clonotype was found many times. The chain couples TRBV5-8 to TRBJ2-5, with D hard to call. Germline V gives CDR1 SGHTS, CDR2 YDEGEE. The V end lost 5 bases, the J end lost 2 bases, and 10 bases lay between the germline ends. CDR3 size: 13 residues. CDR3 nucleotide sequence: TGTGCCAGCAGTCTGCAGTCTCAAGAGACCCAGTACTTC. Residues: CASSLQSQETQYF.

This clonotype was seen more than once but under ten times. The chain employs TRBV12-3 or TRBV12-4 and TRBJ2-3, with D uncertain. V was trimmed by 5 bases and J by 1 base, leaving 10 bases between them. The CDR3 runs 14 residues. CDR3 DNA: TGTGCCAGCAGTCCGGCGCGCGGCACAGATACGCAGTATTTT. This codes for CASSPARGTDTQYF.